This T cell receptor (beta chain) was identified in a study of beta chain features in type 1 diabetes. Study-wide context: Healthy donors resembled patients in age, gender and cell yields. Whole-study findings and limits: Within each of all four CD4+ subsets, Type 1 diabetes patients had TCRB CDR3s that were moderately but significantly shorter.

The study reverse transcribed the entire isolated RNA, so it sequenced expressed TCRB transcripts. Some clones are missing from TCRdb's copy, which holds only in-frame ones; the method was immunoSEQ multiplex PCR. This table holds roughly 330,000 clones, about 13% found once. This clone was observed a handful of times. Its matching antigen is unknown. This TCR came from a woman under 30 with type 1 diabetes. Sequenced sample: naive CD4+ T cells from blood.

The CDR3 spells CASSPTSGWSYEQYF. The DNA for the CDR3 is TGTGCCAGCAGCCCGACTAGCGGGTGGTCCTACGAGCAGTACTTC. The rearrangement links TRBV9 to TRBJ2-7, with 10 bases fitting TRBD2. This CDR3 has 15 residues. In germline, CDR1 is SGDLS, CDR2 YYNGEE. The J segment lost 1 base and the V segment lost 4 bases, leaving 5 bases of the junction unmatched.